This is a list of T cell receptor beta chains from one sample in a study of blood T cell repertoires in COVID-19. Clones were sequenced by immunoSEQ multiplex PCR, and TCRdb holds only the in-frame ones, with some missing. Of more than 45,000 clones listed, just under 90% are singletons. The sample was peripheral blood. The receptors stem from a man between 60 and 70 years old with acute or convalescent COVID-19. The CDR3 runs from the conserved cysteine through the conserved F or W. Fields, in order: CDR3 protein, clone size, V gene, J gene. Not all rows give a size; the values are once, few, many and, for expanded clones, a class.

cdr3_aa: CASSRDREFEQYF; clone_size: -; v_call: TRBV6-5; j_call: TRBJ2-7
cdr3_aa: CAWDPGGGQPQHF; clone_size: -; v_call: TRBV30; j_call: TRBJ1-5
cdr3_aa: CASSSPGRVQETQYF; clone_size: -; v_call: TRBV28; j_call: TRBJ2-5
cdr3_aa: CASGLPKIQGSSGNTIYF; clone_size: few; v_call: TRBV12-5; j_call: TRBJ1-3
cdr3_aa: CASSLGLPTGELFF; clone_size: once; v_call: TRBV7-3; j_call: TRBJ2-2
cdr3_aa: CASSLMWSESEQYF; clone_size: -; v_call: TRBV7-8; j_call: TRBJ2-7
cdr3_aa: CASRQSGVAGNTIYF; clone_size: -; v_call: TRBV2; j_call: TRBJ1-3
cdr3_aa: CASSLWEVGIYNSPLHF; clone_size: -; v_call: TRBV7-9; j_call: TRBJ1-6
cdr3_aa: CASSPPWLGGAYNEQFF; clone_size: -; v_call: TRBV18; j_call: TRBJ2-1
cdr3_aa: CASSEGRREDLYEQYF; clone_size: -; v_call: TRBV2; j_call: TRBJ2-7
cdr3_aa: CASSLGPGSGNTIYF; clone_size: -; v_call: TRBV13; j_call: TRBJ1-3
cdr3_aa: CASRLQATNEKLFF; clone_size: -; v_call: TRBV28; j_call: TRBJ1-4
cdr3_aa: CASSLDQGAYNEQFF; clone_size: once; v_call: TRBV11-2; j_call: TRBJ2-1
cdr3_aa: CASSIPGGVNTEAFF; clone_size: -; v_call: TRBV19; j_call: TRBJ1-1
cdr3_aa: CASSRGRGQETQYF; clone_size: -; v_call: TRBV19; j_call: TRBJ2-5
cdr3_aa: CASSQRGRGGELFF; clone_size: -; v_call: TRBV4-3; j_call: TRBJ2-2